Listed below are T cell receptor beta chains from one sample, sequenced in a study of blood T cell repertoires in COVID-19. Assay: immunoSEQ multiplex PCR; the TCRdb copy retains only in-frame clones and omits some. The sample lists about 300,000 clones; 65% to 85% were seen once. The sample taken for sequencing was peripheral blood. All receptors come from a human donor with COVID-19, enrolled during active disease. The donor label of this sample is uncertain. CDR3s include the opening cysteine and the closing phenylalanine or tryptophan. A D gene is named only where the DNA matches it firmly. Where a row states a size, it is once, few, many or the class of an expanded clone; other rows omit it.

d_call,v_call,cdr3_length,j_call,clone_size,cdr3_aa,cdr3_nt
.,TRBV29-1,15,TRBJ1-2,.,CSVEDLDSSGSGYTF,TGCAGCGTTGAGGATCTTGACAGTTCCGGGAGTGGCTACACCTTC
TRBD2,TRBV5-1,15,TRBJ2-5,.,CASSRRLAGEETQYF,TGCGCCAGCAGCCGGCGACTAGCGGGAGAGGAGACCCAGTACTTC
.,TRBV4-1,16,TRBJ1-5,.,CASSQEMGHGNQPQHF,TGCGCCAGCAGCCAAGAGATGGGACACGGGAATCAGCCCCAGCATTTT
.,TRBV3-1/TRBV3-2,17,TRBJ2-3,.,CASSQRIPGQRGVTQYF,TGTGCCAGCAGCCAACGTATCCCGGGACAACGAGGTGTTACGCAGTATTTT
TRBD2,TRBV6-2/TRBV6-3,17,TRBJ2-1,.,CASSYLAGGLGWSEQFF,TGTGCCAGCAGTTACCTCGCGGGAGGGCTTGGGTGGAGTGAGCAGTTCTTC
TRBD2,TRBV3-1/TRBV3-2,19,TRBJ2-2,.,CASSQKPLAGDSNTGELFF,TGTGCCAGCAGCCAAAAGCCACTAGCGGGAGACTCGAACACCGGGGAGCTGTTTTTT
TRBD1,TRBV7-3,17,TRBJ2-1,.,CASSLTPPTAGTGEQFF,TGTGCCAGCAGCTTAACGCCCCCCACGGCTGGGACAGGTGAGCAGTTCTTC
.,TRBV7-2,14,TRBJ1-4,once,CASSLFGLNEKLFF,TGTGCCAGCAGCTTATTTGGGCTTAATGAAAAACTGTTTTTT
.,TRBV29-1,13,TRBJ1-1,once,CSVPGHPNTEAFF,TGCAGCGTGCCCGGACACCCGAACACTGAAGCTTTCTTT
.,TRBV19,15,TRBJ1-5,few,CASRRSGDSNQPQHF,TGTGCCAGTAGACGCTCAGGGGACAGCAATCAGCCCCAGCATTTT
.,TRBV5-6,14,TRBJ1-2,.,CASRNRYFNYGYTF,TGTGCCAGCCGGAACAGGTACTTTAACTATGGCTACACCTTC
.,TRBV9,14,TRBJ2-1,few,CASSVASVDNEQFF,TGTGCCAGCAGCGTGGCTAGCGTAGACAATGAGCAGTTCTTC
TRBD2,TRBV4-3,18,TRBJ2-1,.,CASSQDRLAGGQGNEQFF,TGCGCCAGCAGCCAAGATCGCCTAGCGGGAGGGCAAGGGAATGAGCAGTTCTTC
TRBD1,TRBV18,14,TRBJ1-6,.,CASSPDRASFFLHF,TGTGCCAGCTCACCCGACAGGGCCAGCTTCTTCCTCCACTTT
.,TRBV7-2,13,TRBJ1-5,.,CASSLGPNQPQHF,TGTGCCAGCAGCTTGGGGCCAAATCAGCCCCAGCATTTT
TRBD1,TRBV27,14,TRBJ2-1,.,CASSPGQVYNEQFF,TGTGCCAGCAGCCCGGGACAGGTATACAATGAGCAGTTCTTC
TRBD1,TRBV9,16,TRBJ2-3,.,CASSADSGQVTDTQYF,TGTGCCAGCAGCGCAGACTCGGGACAGGTAACAGATACGCAGTATTTT
.,TRBV5-1,15,TRBJ2-5,.,CASGQLQMSQETQYF,TGCGCCAGCGGACAATTGCAGATGTCTCAAGAGACCCAGTACTTC
.,TRBV19,13,TRBJ1-1,.,CASTGTGNGEAFF,TGTGCCAGTACTGGTACAGGGAACGGTGAAGCTTTCTTT
.,TRBV7-3,15,TRBJ2-2,.,CASSLMGGETGELFF,TGTGCCAGCAGCTTAATGGGGGGTGAAACCGGGGAGCTGTTTTTT
TRBD2,TRBV6-2/TRBV6-3,14,TRBJ2-7,.,CASSYGREAYEQYF,TGTGCCAGCAGTTACGGGAGGGAGGCTTACGAGCAGTACTTC
.,TRBV28,13,TRBJ2-7,.,CASTGESGYEQYF,TGTGCCAGCACTGGGGAGTCGGGCTACGAGCAGTACTTC